The clone carrying this T cell receptor beta chain was counted a single time. Antigen unknown. Germline V gives CDR1 SGHNT, CDR2 YENEEA. This CDR3 contains 13 residues. V gave up 1 base and J gave up 9 bases, with 10 bases separating them. TCRdb's copy holds only in-frame clones and misses some; the assay was immunoSEQ multiplex PCR. The top ten clones hold roughly 3.2% of a sample with approximately 140,000 clones, about nine tenths of them seen once. The data were obtained in a study of T cell responses to AZD1222 COVID-19 vaccine. Study-wide results and caveats: Vaccine-related CD4 TCRs covered spike, predominating at 160-218 and 743-854. The study sampled repertoires only after the peak T cell response. An increase in Spike-specific TCR breadth and depth was observed after two AZD1222 doses. The sample set comprised mostly white British donors with more females, and clonal diversity was possibly underestimated.

The source material was peripheral blood, sampled on day 0 of AZD1222 vaccination. This clonotype was obtained from an adult in good health. This chain connects TRBV11-3 to TRBJ2-1, with a possible D match to TRBD1 (5 bases). DNA for the CDR3: TGTGCCAGCAGCTTAGGGGATAGGGGTGAGCAGTTCTTC. Translated, it gives CASSLGDRGEQFF.